Ten or more counts support the clone carrying this T cell receptor (beta chain). This sample was included in a study of T cells in Graves' hyperthyroidism and ophthalmopathy. Any patient presenting with uncontrolled infection, other autoimmune disease, pregnancy or lactation was left out. V shed 8 bases and J 0 bases; nucleotides not matched to a gene: 7. This CDR3 comprises 15 residues. The germline gives CDR1 MNHNS, CDR2 SASEGT. Authors of the study amplified TCR beta CDR3 regions from RNA transcripts. First-round RT-PCR targeting the TCR CDR3 was performed with the HTBI primer set. TCRdb recomputed calls from the multiplex PCR reads with MiXCR, one row per CDR3 protein. The table includes about 530,000 distinct CDR3 sequences, roughly 15% detected once.

The specimen sequenced was blood. The origin of this receptor is a woman aged 18-29 years with Graves' ophthalmopathy. The rearrangement links TRBV6-1 to TRBJ2-3, with 8 bases fitting TRBD2. CDR3 bases: TGTGCCAGCCATCAGCGGGGGTTTAGCACAGATACGCAGTATTTT. Residues: CASHQRGFSTDTQYF.